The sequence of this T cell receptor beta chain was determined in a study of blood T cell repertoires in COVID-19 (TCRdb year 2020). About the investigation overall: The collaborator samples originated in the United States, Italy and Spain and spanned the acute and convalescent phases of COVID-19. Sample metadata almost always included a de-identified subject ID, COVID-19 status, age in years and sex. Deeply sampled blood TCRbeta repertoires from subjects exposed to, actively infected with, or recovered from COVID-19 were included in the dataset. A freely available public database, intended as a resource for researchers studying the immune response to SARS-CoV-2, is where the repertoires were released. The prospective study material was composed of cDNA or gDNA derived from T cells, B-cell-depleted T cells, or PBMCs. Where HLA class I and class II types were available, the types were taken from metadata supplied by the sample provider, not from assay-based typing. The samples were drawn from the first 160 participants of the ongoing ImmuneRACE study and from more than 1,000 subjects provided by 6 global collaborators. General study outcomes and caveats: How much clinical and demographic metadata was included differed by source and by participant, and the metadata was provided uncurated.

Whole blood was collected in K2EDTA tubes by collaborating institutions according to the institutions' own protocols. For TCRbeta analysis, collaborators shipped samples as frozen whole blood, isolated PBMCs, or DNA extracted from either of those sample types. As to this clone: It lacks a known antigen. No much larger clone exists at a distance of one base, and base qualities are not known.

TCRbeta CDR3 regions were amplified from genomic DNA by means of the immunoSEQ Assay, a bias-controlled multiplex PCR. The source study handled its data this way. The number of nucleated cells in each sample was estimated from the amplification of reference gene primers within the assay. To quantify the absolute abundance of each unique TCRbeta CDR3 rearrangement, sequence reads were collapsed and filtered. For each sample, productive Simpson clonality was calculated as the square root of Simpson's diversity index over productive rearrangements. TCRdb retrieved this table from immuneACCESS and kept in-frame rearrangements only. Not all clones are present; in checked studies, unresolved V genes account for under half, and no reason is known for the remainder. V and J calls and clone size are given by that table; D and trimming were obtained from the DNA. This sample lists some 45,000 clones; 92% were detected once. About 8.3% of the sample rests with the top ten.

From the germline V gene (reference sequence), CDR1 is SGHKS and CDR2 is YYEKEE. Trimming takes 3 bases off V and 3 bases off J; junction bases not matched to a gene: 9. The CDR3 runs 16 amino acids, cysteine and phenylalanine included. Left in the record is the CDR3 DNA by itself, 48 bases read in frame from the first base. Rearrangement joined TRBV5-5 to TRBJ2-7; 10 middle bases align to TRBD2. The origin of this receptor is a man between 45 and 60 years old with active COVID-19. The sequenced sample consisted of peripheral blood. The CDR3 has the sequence CASSSAPSGRHYEQYF. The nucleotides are TGTGCCAGCAGCTCGGCTCCTAGCGGGAGACACTACGAGCAGTACTTC.